These T cell receptor beta chains were read from a single sample in a study of human T cells and chemical hapten exposure. TCRdb processed the RACE reads anew with MiXCR; each CDR3 protein has one entry. Here the sample spans 370,000 or so distinct CDR3 sequences, roughly 4.8% being singletons. The input for sequencing was whole blood, taken in connection with sensitization to the hapten diphenylcyclopropenone (DPC). These receptors came from a woman aged 45-59 years with alopecia areata. Some clones in this sample may be carry-over from other donors' samples. The CDR3 runs from the conserved cysteine through the conserved F or W. Fields, in order: clone size, D gene, J gene, V gene, CDR3 DNA, CDR3 protein. The D gene is left open where the match is weak. The listing skips clone size in some rows; elsewhere it reads once, few, many or a size class.

clone_size: many; d_call: .; j_call: TRBJ1-5; v_call: TRBV14; cdr3_nt: TGTGCCAGCAGCCAATTGGGGTCGAATCAGCCCCAGCATTTT; cdr3_aa: CASSQLGSNQPQHF
clone_size: few; d_call: TRBD2; j_call: TRBJ2-1; v_call: TRBV6-1; cdr3_nt: TGTGCCAGCAGTGTTCCGGGACTAGCGGGAGGAAGCAATGAGCAGTTCTTC; cdr3_aa: CASSVPGLAGGSNEQFF
clone_size: many; d_call: .; j_call: TRBJ2-5; v_call: TRBV28; cdr3_nt: TGTGCCAGCAGTTTTTACAGCCAAGAGACCCAGTACTTC; cdr3_aa: CASSFYSQETQYF
clone_size: .; d_call: .; j_call: TRBJ2-3; v_call: TRBV5-4; cdr3_nt: TGTGCCAGCAGCCCTGAGATGACAGAGACAGATACGCAGTATTTT; cdr3_aa: CASSPEMTETDTQYF
clone_size: .; d_call: .; j_call: TRBJ1-1; v_call: TRBV11-2; cdr3_nt: TGTGCCAGCAGCTTAGATCTGGGGGGCGCGGGCACTGAAGCTTTCTTT; cdr3_aa: CASSLDLGGAGTEAFF
clone_size: .; d_call: .; j_call: TRBJ2-7; v_call: TRBV28; cdr3_nt: TGTGCCAGCAGTACCGGGACCGCGGAGCAGTACTTC; cdr3_aa: CASSTGTAEQYF
clone_size: many; d_call: TRBD1; j_call: TRBJ2-1; v_call: TRBV10-3; cdr3_nt: TGTGCCATCAGTGGGACAGGGCGAGGGGACAATGAGCAGTTCTTC; cdr3_aa: CAISGTGRGDNEQFF
clone_size: few; d_call: .; j_call: TRBJ1-4; v_call: TRBV4-1; cdr3_nt: TGCGCCAGCAGCCAGCCGAGTCGGGGAACAACTAATGAAAAACTGTTTTTT; cdr3_aa: CASSQPSRGTTNEKLFF
clone_size: few; d_call: TRBD2; j_call: TRBJ2-3; v_call: TRBV20-1; cdr3_nt: TGCAGTGCTCGACAGACTAGCGGGACACGCACAGATACGCAGTATTTT; cdr3_aa: CSARQTSGTRTDTQYF
clone_size: many; d_call: TRBD1; j_call: TRBJ1-2; v_call: TRBV19; cdr3_nt: TGTGCCAGTAGTATTAATGGAGGGACAGCCTATGGCTACACCTTC; cdr3_aa: CASSINGGTAYGYTF
clone_size: many; d_call: .; j_call: TRBJ2-1; v_call: TRBV6-6; cdr3_nt: TGTGCCAGCAGTTACTCTCGGGCCGGGATCGATGAGCAGTTCTTC; cdr3_aa: CASSYSRAGIDEQFF
clone_size: few; d_call: .; j_call: TRBJ2-7; v_call: TRBV11-1; cdr3_nt: TGTGCCAGCAGCCTAATCGGCGGCAGTGTGTACGAGCAGTACTTC; cdr3_aa: CASSLIGGSVYEQYF
clone_size: many; d_call: .; j_call: TRBJ1-5; v_call: TRBV9; cdr3_nt: TGTGCCAGCAGCGTAGGCGGGGGAAATCAGCCCCAGCATTTT; cdr3_aa: CASSVGGGNQPQHF
clone_size: many; d_call: .; j_call: TRBJ2-7; v_call: TRBV29-1; cdr3_nt: TGCAGCGTTTGGGACCGAACCTACGAGCAGTACTTC; cdr3_aa: CSVWDRTYEQYF
clone_size: few; d_call: TRBD2; j_call: TRBJ2-7; v_call: TRBV7-6; cdr3_nt: TGTGCCAGCAGCTTAGGGTGGGACTCGGGAGGAAACGAGCAGTACTTC; cdr3_aa: CASSLGWDSGGNEQYF
clone_size: many; d_call: .; j_call: TRBJ1-1; v_call: TRBV21-1; cdr3_nt: TGTGCCAGCAGCAAAGAACGGACTGAAGCTTTCTTT; cdr3_aa: CASSKERTEAFF
clone_size: many; d_call: .; j_call: TRBJ2-1; v_call: TRBV12-3/TRBV12-4; cdr3_nt: TGTGCCAGCAGTTCACTAAATATCGGAGGGAGGTTTGATGAGCAGTTCTTC; cdr3_aa: CASSSLNIGGRFDEQFF
clone_size: .; d_call: TRBD2; j_call: TRBJ2-7; v_call: TRBV29-1; cdr3_nt: TGCAGCGTTGTTCTTACTAGCGGGAGGCCAGGGGAGCAGTACTTC; cdr3_aa: CSVVLTSGRPGEQYF
clone_size: many; d_call: TRBD2; j_call: TRBJ2-7; v_call: TRBV11-2; cdr3_nt: TGTGCCAGCAGCCCCTTCGGGACTAGCGGGACCGAGCAGTACTTC; cdr3_aa: CASSPFGTSGTEQYF
clone_size: many; d_call: .; j_call: TRBJ1-6; v_call: TRBV30; cdr3_nt: TGTGCCTGGAGTCTTAGATCAGGGGTCTATAATTCACCCCTCCACTTT; cdr3_aa: CAWSLRSGVYNSPLHF
clone_size: many; d_call: TRBD1; j_call: TRBJ1-4; v_call: TRBV7-6; cdr3_nt: TGTGCCAGCAGCTTAGGGACAGGGATTCCTAATGAAAAACTGTTTTTT; cdr3_aa: CASSLGTGIPNEKLFF
clone_size: few; d_call: .; j_call: TRBJ1-5; v_call: TRBV2; cdr3_nt: TGTGCCAGCAGTGAAGTGAGGGGGGTTCAGCCCCAGCATTTT; cdr3_aa: CASSEVRGVQPQHF
clone_size: many; d_call: TRBD2; j_call: TRBJ2-7; v_call: TRBV5-5; cdr3_nt: TGTGCCAGCAGCTGGGCTAGCGGGAGCTACGAGCAGTACTTC; cdr3_aa: CASSWASGSYEQYF
clone_size: many; d_call: TRBD1; j_call: TRBJ1-4; v_call: TRBV2; cdr3_nt: TGTGCCAGCGGTCCCGGGACAGGGACGACGGAAAAACTGTTTTTT; cdr3_aa: CASGPGTGTTEKLFF
clone_size: few; d_call: TRBD1; j_call: TRBJ1-2; v_call: TRBV28; cdr3_nt: TGTGCCAGCAGTTTGGGGACAGGAGACTATGGCTACACCTTC; cdr3_aa: CASSLGTGDYGYTF
clone_size: .; d_call: TRBD2; j_call: TRBJ2-7; v_call: TRBV9; cdr3_nt: TGTGCCAGCAGCGTAGAGGGAGCGGGAGCGTACGAGCAGTACTTC; cdr3_aa: CASSVEGAGAYEQYF
clone_size: many; d_call: TRBD2; j_call: TRBJ2-1; v_call: TRBV6-2/TRBV6-3; cdr3_nt: TGTGCCAGCACCATGGGGGGAGGGTACAATGAGCAGTTCTTC; cdr3_aa: CASTMGGGYNEQFF
clone_size: .; d_call: .; j_call: TRBJ2-5; v_call: TRBV11-2; cdr3_nt: TGTGCCAGCAGCTTCGCGGGGAATCACGAGACCCAGTACTTC; cdr3_aa: CASSFAGNHETQYF
clone_size: many; d_call: TRBD2; j_call: TRBJ2-1; v_call: TRBV29-1; cdr3_nt: TGCAGCGTTGACGGGGGGTCCTACAATGAGCAGTTCTTC; cdr3_aa: CSVDGGSYNEQFF
clone_size: many; d_call: .; j_call: TRBJ1-2; v_call: TRBV6-5; cdr3_nt: TGTGCCAGCACCCAAATCGGGGCGAACTATGGCTACACCTTC; cdr3_aa: CASTQIGANYGYTF
clone_size: .; d_call: TRBD1; j_call: TRBJ2-5; v_call: TRBV9; cdr3_nt: TGTGCCAGCAGTGCTCCCGGGGACAGGGATAGGGGAACCCAGTACTTC; cdr3_aa: CASSAPGDRDRGTQYF
clone_size: few; d_call: TRBD1; j_call: TRBJ1-2; v_call: TRBV12-3/TRBV12-4; cdr3_nt: TGTGCCAGCACCCCCAACGCCGGGACAGGGTTCTTCTACACCTTC; cdr3_aa: CASTPNAGTGFFYTF
clone_size: many; d_call: .; j_call: TRBJ2-7; v_call: TRBV12-3/TRBV12-4; cdr3_nt: TGTGCCAGCAGTTTATCGGGCAGGACCTCCTACGAGCAGTACTTC; cdr3_aa: CASSLSGRTSYEQYF
clone_size: many; d_call: TRBD1; j_call: TRBJ1-4; v_call: TRBV5-1; cdr3_nt: TGCGCCAGCAGCATCGGACAGGGTGAGGAAAAACTGTTTTTT; cdr3_aa: CASSIGQGEEKLFF
clone_size: few; d_call: TRBD2; j_call: TRBJ2-1; v_call: TRBV4-3; cdr3_nt: TGCGCCAGCAGCCAAGAAGCCAGCGGGAGGGCCATTGAGCAGTTCTTC; cdr3_aa: CASSQEASGRAIEQFF
clone_size: .; d_call: .; j_call: TRBJ2-4; v_call: TRBV6-2/TRBV6-3; cdr3_nt: TGTGCCAGCAGGGGGACGGTGGTGGACATTCAGTACTTC; cdr3_aa: CASRGTVVDIQYF
clone_size: many; d_call: .; j_call: TRBJ2-1; v_call: TRBV20-1; cdr3_nt: TGCAGTGCTAGGGGGGAGGTCTACAATGAGCAGTTCTTC; cdr3_aa: CSARGEVYNEQFF
clone_size: .; d_call: .; j_call: TRBJ1-1; v_call: TRBV24-1; cdr3_nt: TGTGCCACCAGTGATCGAGGCGCTGAAGCTTTCTTT; cdr3_aa: CATSDRGAEAFF
clone_size: few; d_call: .; j_call: TRBJ2-2; v_call: TRBV28; cdr3_nt: TGTGCCAGCAGTTTATATCCTATGAACACCGGGGAGCTGTTTTTT; cdr3_aa: CASSLYPMNTGELFF
clone_size: many; d_call: .; j_call: TRBJ1-4; v_call: TRBV9; cdr3_nt: TGTGCCAGCAGCTTTTCGGACAGCCCTAATGAAAAACTGTTTTTT; cdr3_aa: CASSFSDSPNEKLFF
clone_size: few; d_call: .; j_call: TRBJ2-6; v_call: TRBV7-9; cdr3_nt: TGTGCCAGCAGCTTAGGCCGGGACGGAAACTCTGGGGCCAACGTCCTGACTTTC; cdr3_aa: CASSLGRDGNSGANVLTF
clone_size: few; d_call: .; j_call: TRBJ1-1; v_call: TRBV29-1; cdr3_nt: TGCAGCGTTGAGACAGGACTCACTGAAGCTTTCTTT; cdr3_aa: CSVETGLTEAFF
clone_size: .; d_call: TRBD2; j_call: TRBJ2-3; v_call: TRBV28; cdr3_nt: TGTGCCAGCACCCCGGAGGGGGGACTAGTCGTAGATACGCAGTATTTT; cdr3_aa: CASTPEGGLVVDTQYF
clone_size: many; d_call: .; j_call: TRBJ1-3; v_call: TRBV4-2; cdr3_nt: TGTGCCAGCAGCCCCACAGGGCCTGGAAACACCATATATTTT; cdr3_aa: CASSPTGPGNTIYF
clone_size: .; d_call: TRBD1; j_call: TRBJ2-1; v_call: TRBV11-2; cdr3_nt: TGTGCCAGCAGCTCTGGACAGGGGGCGGACAATGAGCAGTTCTTC; cdr3_aa: CASSSGQGADNEQFF
clone_size: .; d_call: .; j_call: TRBJ1-1; v_call: TRBV5-1; cdr3_nt: TGCGCCAGCAGCGCCGTGGTTGGAACTGAAGCTTTCTTT; cdr3_aa: CASSAVVGTEAFF
clone_size: few; d_call: .; j_call: TRBJ1-4; v_call: TRBV29-1; cdr3_nt: TGCAGCGTTTCAGGGCGAGTGAATGAAAAACTGTTTTTT; cdr3_aa: CSVSGRVNEKLFF
clone_size: few; d_call: TRBD1; j_call: TRBJ2-7; v_call: TRBV6-1; cdr3_nt: TGTGCCAGCAGACCGACAGGGCCGGGGCACGAGCAGTACTTC; cdr3_aa: CASRPTGPGHEQYF
clone_size: few; d_call: .; j_call: TRBJ2-1; v_call: TRBV27; cdr3_nt: TGTGCCAGCAGCCCCGTTCCACAGGCTTTACTCTCCTACAATGAGCAGTTCTTC; cdr3_aa: CASSPVPQALLSYNEQFF
clone_size: many; d_call: TRBD2; j_call: TRBJ2-7; v_call: TRBV6-6; cdr3_nt: TGTGCCAGCAGTTTCCCCGGGACTAGTGTTTACGAGCAGTACTTC; cdr3_aa: CASSFPGTSVYEQYF
clone_size: few; d_call: TRBD2; j_call: TRBJ2-7; v_call: TRBV30; cdr3_nt: TGTGCCTGGAATCAGCGGGACTCCTACGAGCAGTACTTC; cdr3_aa: CAWNQRDSYEQYF
clone_size: many; d_call: .; j_call: TRBJ1-1; v_call: TRBV6-1; cdr3_nt: TGTGCCAGCAGTGAAGCGCGCGCCACTGAAGCTTTCTTT; cdr3_aa: CASSEARATEAFF